A selection of T cell receptor beta chains follows, all from one sample in a study of cytomegalovirus exposure and HLA in healthy donors. Sequencing was performed with immunoSEQ multiplex PCR; in TCRdb, only in-frame clones are kept and a portion is missing. The data hold approximately 150,000 clones, with 70% to 85% observed a single time. Source material: PBMCs. These TCRs come from a male donor in good health and CMV-seronegative. Both conserved end residues are part of each CDR3. Each record gives: clone size, V gene, D gene, J gene, CDR3 protein, CDR3 DNA. The D gene is left open where the match is weak. Expanded clones get a size class; other rows say once, few or many, or leave the size out.

.	TRBV5-8	.	TRBJ1-1	CASSRQGLNTEAFF	TGTGCCAGCAGCCGGCAGGGTTTGAACACTGAAGCTTTCTTT
.	TRBV30	.	TRBJ2-1	CAWSGGSSGQFF	TGTGCCTGGAGTGGTGGTTCCAGTGGGCAGTTCTTC
few	TRBV5-1	TRBD1	TRBJ1-6	CASSLRQGLNSPLHF	TGCGCCAGCAGCCTGCGACAGGGGCTTAATTCACCCCTCCACTTT
.	TRBV27	TRBD1	TRBJ1-4	CASSLWTGGRDEKLFF	TGTGCCAGCAGTTTATGGACAGGGGGCAGGGATGAAAAACTGTTTTTT
.	TRBV27	TRBD1	TRBJ2-7	CASSTRGRDEQYF	TGTGCCAGCAGCACCAGGGGGCGCGACGAGCAGTACTTC
.	TRBV10-1	.	TRBJ1-2	CASSVGVIGQPEGGYTF	TGCGCCAGCAGTGTAGGGGTGATTGGGCAGCCGGAGGGTGGCTACACCTTC
.	TRBV9	TRBD1	TRBJ1-1	CASSIGTGVMNTEAFF	TGTGCCAGCAGCATCGGGACAGGGGTCATGAACACTGAAGCTTTCTTT
.	TRBV29-1	TRBD1	TRBJ2-5	CSVDWGTGVAETQYF	TGCAGCGTTGACTGGGGGACAGGGGTGGCAGAGACCCAGTACTTC
.	TRBV7-9	TRBD2	TRBJ2-1	CASSPLGGSSYNEQFF	TGTGCCAGCAGCCCCTTGGGGGGGAGCTCCTACAATGAGCAGTTCTTC
.	TRBV19	TRBD1	TRBJ2-6	CASVGQPYSGANVLTF	TGTGCCAGCGTGGGACAGCCGTACTCTGGGGCCAACGTCCTGACTTTC
.	TRBV5-6	TRBD1	TRBJ2-5	CASSFGTANQETQYF	TGTGCCAGCAGCTTCGGGACAGCTAACCAAGAGACCCAGTACTTC
.	TRBV6-5	TRBD1	TRBJ1-1	CASSHGQGAGEAFF	TGTGCCAGCAGTCACGGACAGGGGGCGGGAGAAGCTTTCTTT
few	TRBV7-8	TRBD2	TRBJ2-7	CASSHLAGGQANEQYF	TGTGCCAGCAGCCACCTAGCGGGAGGGCAGGCCAACGAGCAGTACTTC
.	TRBV7-9	TRBD1	TRBJ2-1	CASSTQRGQGVYNEQFF	TGTGCCAGCAGCACGCAGCGGGGACAGGGGGTCTACAATGAGCAGTTCTTC
.	TRBV6-5	.	TRBJ1-6	CASSYIPTRNSPLHF	TGTGCCAGCAGTTACATCCCTACTAGGAATTCACCCCTCCACTTT
.	TRBV4-2	TRBD1	TRBJ2-5	CASSQEGDRAQETQYF	TGTGCCAGCAGCCAAGAGGGAGACAGGGCCCAAGAGACCCAGTACTTC
once	TRBV27	TRBD1	TRBJ2-3	CASSLGQGVGTQYF	TGTGCCAGCAGTTTGGGTCAGGGGGTGGGTACGCAGTATTTT
.	TRBV6-5	.	TRBJ2-2	CASSYEGTRGTGELFF	TGTGCCAGCAGTTACGAGGGAACAAGGGGGACCGGGGAGCTGTTTTTT
.	TRBV5-5	.	TRBJ1-4	CASSLGANNEKLFF	TGTGCCAGCAGCCTTGGGGCTAATAATGAAAAACTGTTTTTT
.	TRBV5-1	TRBD1	TRBJ2-6	CASSDRDRGRTGSGANVLTF	TGCGCCAGCAGCGACCGGGACAGGGGGCGTACGGGCTCTGGGGCCAACGTCCTGACTTTC
.	TRBV14	.	TRBJ1-6	CASSDSSYNSPLHF	TGTGCCAGCAGCGACAGCTCCTATAATTCACCCCTCCACTTT
.	TRBV4-1	.	TRBJ1-3	CASSQERRGGWENTIYF	TGCGCCAGCAGCCAAGAGAGGCGGGGAGGGTGGGAAAACACCATATATTTT
.	TRBV28	.	TRBJ2-3	CASSLKRFHSTDTQYF	TGTGCCAGCAGTTTAAAGCGTTTTCACAGCACAGATACGCAGTATTTT
.	TRBV30	TRBD1	TRBJ1-2	CAWSGTGSTYGYTF	TGTGCCTGGAGCGGGACAGGGAGCACCTATGGCTACACCTTC
few	TRBV14	.	TRBJ2-1	CASSPQGNEQFF	TGTGCCAGCAGCCCTCAGGGCAATGAGCAGTTCTTC
.	TRBV11-2	TRBD1	TRBJ2-7	CASSPGTATYYEQYF	TGTGCCAGCAGCCCCGGGACAGCCACTTACTACGAGCAGTACTTC
.	TRBV18	.	TRBJ2-5	CASSSQRSGDTQETQYF	TGTGCCAGCTCATCACAGAGATCAGGGGATACCCAAGAGACCCAGTACTTC
.	TRBV7-2	TRBD1	TRBJ2-1	CASGYFGQGARNEQFF	TGTGCCAGCGGCTACTTCGGACAGGGAGCACGCAATGAGCAGTTCTTC
.	TRBV2	.	TRBJ2-1	CASSEVEDEQFF	TGTGCCAGCAGTGAAGTGGAGGATGAGCAGTTCTTC
.	TRBV6-5	.	TRBJ1-6	CASMSGIQPPLHF	TGTGCCAGCATGTCGGGTATTCAGCCCCCCCTCCACTTT
.	TRBV15	TRBD2	TRBJ2-1	CATSKTSGSGWDEQFF	TGTGCCACCAGCAAGACTAGCGGGAGTGGGTGGGATGAGCAGTTCTTC